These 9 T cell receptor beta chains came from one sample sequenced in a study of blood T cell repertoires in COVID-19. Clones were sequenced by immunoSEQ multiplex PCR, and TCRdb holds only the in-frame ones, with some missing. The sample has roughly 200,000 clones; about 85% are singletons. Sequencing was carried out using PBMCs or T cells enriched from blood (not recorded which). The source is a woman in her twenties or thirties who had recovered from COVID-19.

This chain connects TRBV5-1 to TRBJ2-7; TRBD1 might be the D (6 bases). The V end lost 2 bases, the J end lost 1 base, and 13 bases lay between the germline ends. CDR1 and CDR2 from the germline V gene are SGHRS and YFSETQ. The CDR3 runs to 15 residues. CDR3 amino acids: CASSFNTGSSYEQYF. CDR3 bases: TGCGCCAGCAGCTTCAATACAGGGTCTTCCTACGAGCAGTACTTC.

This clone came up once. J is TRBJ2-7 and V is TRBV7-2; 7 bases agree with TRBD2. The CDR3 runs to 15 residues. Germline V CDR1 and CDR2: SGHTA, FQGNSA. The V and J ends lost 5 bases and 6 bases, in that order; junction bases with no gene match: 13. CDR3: CASSATGTINSEQYF. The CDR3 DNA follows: TGTGCCAGCAGCGCTACCGGGACTATAAACTCCGAGCAGTACTTC.

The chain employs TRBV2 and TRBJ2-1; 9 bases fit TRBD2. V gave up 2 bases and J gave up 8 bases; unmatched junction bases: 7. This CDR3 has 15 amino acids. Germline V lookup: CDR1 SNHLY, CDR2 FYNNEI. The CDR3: CASSEYSSGEDEQFF. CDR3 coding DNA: TGTGCCAGCAGTGAATATTCTAGCGGGGAGGATGAGCAGTTCTTC. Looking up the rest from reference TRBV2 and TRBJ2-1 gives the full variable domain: EPEVTQTPSHQVTQMGQEVILRCVPISNHLYFYWYRQILGQKVEFLVSFYNNEISEKSEIFDDQFSVERPDGSNFTLKIRSTKLEDSAMYFCASSEYSSGEDEQFFGPGTRLTVL.

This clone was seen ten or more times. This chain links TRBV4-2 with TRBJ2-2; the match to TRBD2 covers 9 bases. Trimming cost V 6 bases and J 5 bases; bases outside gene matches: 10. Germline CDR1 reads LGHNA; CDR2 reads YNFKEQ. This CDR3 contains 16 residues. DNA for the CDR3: TGTGCCAGCAGTCGAGAGCGGGGGGAAATAACCGGGGAGCTGTTTTTT. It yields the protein CASSRERGEITGELFF.

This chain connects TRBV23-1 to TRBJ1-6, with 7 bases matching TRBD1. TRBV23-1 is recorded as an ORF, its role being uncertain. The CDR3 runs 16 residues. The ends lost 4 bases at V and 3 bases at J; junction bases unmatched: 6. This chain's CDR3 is CASSLQGNLYNSPLHF. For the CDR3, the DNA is TGCGCCAGCAGTCTACAGGGGAATCTCTATAATTCACCCCTCCACTTT.

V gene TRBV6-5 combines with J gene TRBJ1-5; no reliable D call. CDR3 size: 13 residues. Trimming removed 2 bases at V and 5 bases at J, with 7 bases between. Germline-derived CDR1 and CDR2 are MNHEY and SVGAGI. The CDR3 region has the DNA TGTGCCAGCAGTTACGGGCAATATCAGCCCCAGCATTTT. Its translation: CASSYGQYQPQHF.

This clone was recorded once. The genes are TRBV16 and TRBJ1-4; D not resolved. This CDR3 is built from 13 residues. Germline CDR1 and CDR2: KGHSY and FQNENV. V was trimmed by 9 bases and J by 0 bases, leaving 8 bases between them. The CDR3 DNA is TGTGCCAGTCTTAGCCCAACTAATGAAAAACTGTTTTTT. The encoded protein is CASLSPTNEKLFF.

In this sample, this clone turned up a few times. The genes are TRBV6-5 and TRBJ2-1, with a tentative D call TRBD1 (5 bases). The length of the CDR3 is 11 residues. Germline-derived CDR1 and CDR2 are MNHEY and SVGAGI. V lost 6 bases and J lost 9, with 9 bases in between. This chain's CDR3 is CASSRVGEQFF. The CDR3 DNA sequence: TGTGCCAGCAGCAGGGTTGGTGAGCAGTTCTTC.

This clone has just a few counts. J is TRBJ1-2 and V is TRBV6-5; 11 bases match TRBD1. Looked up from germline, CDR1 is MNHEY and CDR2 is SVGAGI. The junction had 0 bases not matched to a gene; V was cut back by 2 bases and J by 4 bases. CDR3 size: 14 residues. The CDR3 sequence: CASSYGTGGYGYTF. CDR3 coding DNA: TGTGCCAGCAGTTACGGGACAGGGGGCTATGGCTACACCTTC.